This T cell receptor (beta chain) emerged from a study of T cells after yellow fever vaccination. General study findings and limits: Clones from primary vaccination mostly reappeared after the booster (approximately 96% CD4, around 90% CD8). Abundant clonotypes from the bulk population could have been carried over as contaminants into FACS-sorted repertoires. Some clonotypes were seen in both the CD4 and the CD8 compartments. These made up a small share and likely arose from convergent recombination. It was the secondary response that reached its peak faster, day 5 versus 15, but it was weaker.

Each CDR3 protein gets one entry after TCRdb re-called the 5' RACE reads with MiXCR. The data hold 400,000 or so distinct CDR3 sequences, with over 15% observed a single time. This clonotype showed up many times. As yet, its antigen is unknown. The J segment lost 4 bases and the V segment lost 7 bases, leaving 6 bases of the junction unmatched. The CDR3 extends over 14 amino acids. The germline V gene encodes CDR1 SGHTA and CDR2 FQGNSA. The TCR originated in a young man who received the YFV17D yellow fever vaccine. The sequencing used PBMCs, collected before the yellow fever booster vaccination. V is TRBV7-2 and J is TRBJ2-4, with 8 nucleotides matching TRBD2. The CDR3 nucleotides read TGTGCCAGCACCCAAAAGCGGGGGAAAAACATTCAGTACTTC. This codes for CASTQKRGKNIQYF.